The clone carrying this T cell receptor (beta chain) was found once. Its target is not known. This CDR3 spans 14 amino acids. V lost 5 bases, J lost 7 bases, and 6 bases stayed unmatched. Germline assignment: CDR1 SGHTA and CDR2 FQGNSA. 13 Jbeta primers and 60 Vbeta primers were used for the PCR. Sequenced by immunoSEQ multiplex PCR; TCRdb stores in-frame clones only, minus some. The table has around 130,000 clones, about 81% seen once; the top ten hold almost 6%. Every donor was a healthy person donating bone marrow. The sample is drawn from a study of cytomegalovirus exposure and HLA in healthy donors. Study results and limitations: Published work reported that the classifier diagnosed cytomegalovirus status with high specificity and sensitivity. Researchers reportedly found TCR beta sequences accurately predicted most subjects' HLA-A and HLA-B alleles. Usually a TCR sequence was rare, but some public TCRs were found in many donors.

Sequenced material: PBMCs. This rearrangement joins TRBV7-2 to TRBJ1-5, with 9 bases matching TRBD1. This receptor was taken from a woman in her 40s in good health and CMV-seropositive. The DNA for the CDR3 is TGTGCCAGCAGCCTTACAGGGGGCGGGCAGCCCCAGCATTTT. Its translation: CASSLTGGGQPQHF.